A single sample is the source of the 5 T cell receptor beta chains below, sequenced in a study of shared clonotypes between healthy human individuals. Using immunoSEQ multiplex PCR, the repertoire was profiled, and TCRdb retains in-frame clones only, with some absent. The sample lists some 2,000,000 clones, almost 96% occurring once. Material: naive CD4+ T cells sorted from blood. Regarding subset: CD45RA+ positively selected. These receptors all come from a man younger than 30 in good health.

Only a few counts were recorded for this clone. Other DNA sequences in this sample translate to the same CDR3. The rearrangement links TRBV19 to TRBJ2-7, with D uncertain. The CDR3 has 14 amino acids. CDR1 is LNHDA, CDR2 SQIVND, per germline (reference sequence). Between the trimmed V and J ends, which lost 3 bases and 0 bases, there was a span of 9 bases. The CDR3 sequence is CASSIGFSSYEQYF. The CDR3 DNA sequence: TGTGCCAGTAGTATCGGGTTTAGCTCCTACGAGCAGTACTTC.

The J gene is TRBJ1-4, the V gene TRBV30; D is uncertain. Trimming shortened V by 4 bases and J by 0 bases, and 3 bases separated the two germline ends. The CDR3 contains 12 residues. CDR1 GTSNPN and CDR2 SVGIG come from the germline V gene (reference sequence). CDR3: CAWKATNEKLFF. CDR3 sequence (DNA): TGTGCCTGGAAGGCAACTAATGAAAAACTGTTTTTT.

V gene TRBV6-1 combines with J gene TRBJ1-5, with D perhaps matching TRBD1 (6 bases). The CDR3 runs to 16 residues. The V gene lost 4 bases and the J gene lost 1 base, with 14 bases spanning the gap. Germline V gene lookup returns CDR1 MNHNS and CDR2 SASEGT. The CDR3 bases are TGTGCCAGCAGTGCTAATTTAGGGGGGAGCAATCAGCCCCAGCATTTT. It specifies CASSANLGGSNQPQHF.

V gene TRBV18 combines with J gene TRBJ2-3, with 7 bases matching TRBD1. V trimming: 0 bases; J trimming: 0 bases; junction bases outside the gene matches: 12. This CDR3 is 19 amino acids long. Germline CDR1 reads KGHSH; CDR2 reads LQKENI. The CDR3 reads CASSPPTGTRALSTDTQYF. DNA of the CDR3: TGTGCCAGCTCACCACCGACAGGGACCCGGGCTCTTAGCACAGATACGCAGTATTTT.

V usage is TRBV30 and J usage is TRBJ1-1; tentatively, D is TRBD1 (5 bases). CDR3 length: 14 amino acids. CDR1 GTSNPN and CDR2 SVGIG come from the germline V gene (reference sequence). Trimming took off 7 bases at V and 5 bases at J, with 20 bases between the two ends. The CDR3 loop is CASHSGRERTEAFF. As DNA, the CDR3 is TGTGCCTCTCATTCAGGGAGGGAGAGGACTGAAGCTTTCTTT.